This T cell receptor beta chain was sequenced for a study of tumor and adjacent non-tumor tissue in lung cancer. Across the study: The patients, approximately 9 men and 5 or 6 women, were about 30 to 85 with stage I to III disease.

A modified ARM-PCR protocol with three rounds of nested PCR amplified TCRbeta. TCRdb called the multiplex PCR reads again in MiXCR, with one record for every CDR3 protein. The repertoire holds some 70,000 distinct CDR3 sequences, with around 65% as singletons. Findings and caveats of the study: Significantly higher TCR diversity was found in tumor than normal lung. Tumor repertoires had a smaller top 100 clone share than normal lung.

No cell sorting was done before RNA was extracted from the tissue. Distant lung tissue was collected more than 3 cm away from the tumor edge. In its sample, this clonotype was seen a few times. What it binds is not known. The sample was distant non-tumor lung tissue. This sequence was found in a woman aged 45-65 years with non-small cell lung cancer.

CDR3 in amino acids: CASSFSSGYQETQYF. CDR3 DNA: TGCGCCAGCAGCTTTTCGTCTGGGTACCAAGAGACCCAGTACTTC. The J gene is TRBJ2-5, the V gene TRBV5-1; no firm D call. The CDR3 covers 15 residues. In germline, CDR1 is SGHRS, CDR2 YFSETQ. Trimming pared 2 bases from V and 0 bases from J, leaving 11 bases between.